This T cell receptor beta chain was sequenced during a study of shared clonotypes between healthy human individuals. Study outcomes and limitations: Clonotypes that were shared across a handful of donors made up around 5% of naive CD4 clonotypes.

This CDR3 comprises 11 residues. The V gene lost 8 bases and the J gene lost 5 bases, with 6 bases spanning the gap. Germline-derived CDR1 and CDR2 are SNHLY and FYNNEI. A note on this clone: What it recognizes is unknown.

This table comes from immunoSEQ multiplex PCR, and its TCRdb copy is limited to in-frame clones, with some not included. The sample yields about 1.5 million clones, approximately 98% seen once. Input material: naive CD4+ T cells sorted from blood. Subset reported: CD45RA+ positively selected. The gene calls are TRBV2 and TRBJ2-2; D remains ambiguous. The TCR originated in a man aged 25 to 40 in good health. CDR3 bases: TGTGCCAGCCGTGGGACCGGGGAGCTGTTTTTT. The encoded protein is CASRGTGELFF.